These 27 T cell receptor beta chains were sequenced from one sample in a study of technical replicates of blood from several donors. The assay was immunoSEQ multiplex PCR, and TCRdb's table has in-frame clones only and misses some. The data contain around 67,000 clones, around 88% of them singletons. The sequenced material came from PBMCs. These receptors originate from a human donor in good health. Some clones in this sample may be carry-over from other donors' samples.

V is TRBV7-2 and J is TRBJ1-5; possible D gene TRBD1, 5 bases. V lost 4 bases and J lost 8, with 9 bases in between. The CDR3 runs 12 residues. Germline V CDR1 and CDR2: SGHTA, FQGNSA. This CDR3 is CASSSDNKPQHF. The DNA for the CDR3 is TGTGCCAGCAGCTCGGACAACAAGCCCCAGCATTTT.

DNA of the CDR3: TGTGCCTGTACGGGAGAATATAATTCACCCCTCCACTTT. The encoded protein is CACTGEYNSPLHF. The chain recombines TRBV30 with TRBJ1-6; no firm D call. V shed 6 bases and J shed 4 bases, with 10 bases lying between them. From germline, CDR1 is GTSNPN and CDR2 SVGIG (reference sequence). The CDR3 sequence is 13 residues long. Full variable domain (outside the CDR3, taken from reference TRBV30 and TRBJ1-6): SQTIHQWPATLVQPVGSPLSLECTVEGTSNPNLYWYRQAAGRGLQLLFYSVGIGQISSEVPQNLSASRPQDRQFILSSKKLLLSDSGFYLCACTGEYNSPLHFGNGTRLTVT.

This sequence joins TRBV6-8 and TRBJ1-2; D is uncertain. The germline V and J ends were trimmed by 3 bases and 3 bases, with 17 bases remaining between them. Germline lookup yields CDR1 MNHGY and CDR2 SAAAGT. This CDR3 has 16 residues. CDR3 in amino acids: CASSYGPGVYDYGYTF. For the CDR3, the DNA is TGTGCCAGCAGTTATGGGCCAGGCGTCTACGACTATGGCTACACCTTC.

The chain uses TRBV7-8 and TRBJ2-7; 7 bases fit TRBD2. Germline V gene lookup returns CDR1 SGHVS and CDR2 FQNEAQ. The J segment lost 5 bases and the V segment lost 4 bases, leaving 11 bases of the junction unmatched. The CDR3 runs 15 residues. Written as DNA, the CDR3 is TGTGCCAGCAGCTCCGGGCGGGAGAGAAGTAACGAGCAGTACTTC. It codes for CASSSGRERSNEQYF. The entire variable domain, with the rest obtained from reference TRBV7-8 and TRBJ2-7, is as follows: GAGVSQSPRYKVAKRGQDVALRCDPISGHVSLFWYQQALGQGPEFLTYFQNEAQLDKSGLPSDRFFAERPEGSVSTLKIQRTQQEDSAVYLCASSSGRERSNEQYFGPGTRLTVT.

V usage is TRBV14 and J usage is TRBJ2-7, with TRBD1 as a possible D gene (5 bases). V was clipped by 2 bases and J by 1 base, with 21 bases between them. Germline V gene data show CDR1 as SGHDN and CDR2 as FVKESK. This CDR3 is 18 amino acids long. CDR3 amino acids: CASSQTQTGLRKSYEQYF. The DNA of the CDR3 is TGTGCCAGCAGCCAAACGCAAACAGGCCTAAGAAAGTCCTACGAGCAGTACTTC.

The V gene is TRBV6-1, the J gene TRBJ1-4, with a possible D match to TRBD1 (5 bases). Germline CDR1 is MNHNS and CDR2 is SASEGT. The CDR3 length is 15 residues. V dropped 4 bases and J dropped 0 bases, with 9 bases sitting between them. This CDR3 is CASSVQGATNEKLFF. The CDR3 DNA is TGTGCCAGCAGTGTGCAGGGCGCAACTAATGAAAAACTGTTTTTT.

V gene TRBV5-1 combines with J gene TRBJ2-3; TRBD1 agrees at 9 bases. The CDR3 has 16 amino acids. V shed 4 bases and J 4 bases; nucleotides not matched to a gene: 10. CDR1 is SGHRS, CDR2 YFSETQ, per germline. CDR3 region: CASSKQTGGYADTQYF. In DNA, the CDR3 is TGCGCCAGCAGCAAGCAAACAGGGGGCTATGCAGATACGCAGTATTTT.

The chain uses TRBV14 and TRBJ2-5, with TRBD2 identical over 12 bases. Trimming removed 5 bases from V and 6 bases from J; junction bases left unmatched: 7. The CDR3 spans 15 residues. In germline, CDR1 is SGHDN, CDR2 FVKESK. The CDR3 reads CASSEGLAGRKTQYF. CDR3 in DNA: TGTGCCAGCAGCGAAGGACTAGCGGGACGGAAGACCCAGTACTTC.

This chain joins TRBV4-3 and TRBJ1-1; the match to TRBD1 covers 10 bases. Trimming cost V 0 bases and J 4 bases; bases outside gene matches: 11. The CDR3 runs to 18 residues. CDR1 LGHNA and CDR2 YSLEER come from the germline V gene. Written as DNA, the CDR3 is TGCGCCAGCAGCCAAGATCTTGAGGGACAGGGGCGTCGCACTGAAGCTTTCTTT. It is translated as CASSQDLEGQGRRTEAFF.

The chain carries TRBV5-1 and TRBJ2-1, with 10 bases matching TRBD2. The CDR3 length is 15 residues. Germline CDR1 is SGHRS and CDR2 is YFSETQ. V lost 6 bases and J lost 4; bases outside the gene matches: 7. CDR3 residues: CASTPGLADYNEQFF. CDR3 nucleotides: TGCGCCAGCACCCCTGGACTAGCGGATTACAATGAGCAGTTCTTC.

V and J are TRBV5-1 and TRBJ2-3, with D perhaps matching TRBD2 (6 bases). Deletions cut 0 bases from V and 1 base from J, with 9 bases between. CDR3 length equals 15 residues. CDR1 is SGHRS, CDR2 YFSETQ, per germline. In DNA form, the CDR3 reads TGCGCCAGCAGCTTGGCTAGCGTAGGCACAGATACGCAGTATTTT. This gives the protein CASSLASVGTDTQYF.

This rearrangement joins TRBV27 to TRBJ1-2; D might be TRBD1 (5 bases). CDR1 is MNHEY and CDR2 is SMNVEV in the germline V gene (reference sequence). V was clipped by 5 bases and J by 4 bases, with 14 bases between them. The CDR3 is 14 residues long. CDR3 residues: CASSVGTRGYGYTF. The DNA for the CDR3 is TGTGCCAGCAGTGTAGGGACTCGGGGCTATGGCTACACCTTC.

The chain has TRBV19 and TRBJ2-7; 8 bases fit TRBD1. Germline lookup yields CDR1 LNHDA and CDR2 SQIVND (reference sequence). The CDR3 is 13 amino acids. V lost 5 bases, J lost 5 bases, and 5 bases stayed unmatched. CDR3 in amino acids: CASSPRDRNEQYF. The CDR3 nucleotides read TGTGCCAGTAGTCCACGGGACAGGAACGAGCAGTACTTC.

This chain links TRBV5-1 with TRBJ1-5; 10 bases fit TRBD1. Germline lookup yields CDR1 SGHRS and CDR2 YFSETQ. The junction had 8 bases not matched to a gene; V was cut back by 2 bases and J by 6 bases. This CDR3 has 16 amino acids. The CDR3 sequence is CASSFIGDRGCQPQHF. CDR3 DNA: TGCGCCAGCAGCTTCATTGGGGACAGGGGATGTCAGCCCCAGCATTTT.

The chain recombines TRBV15 with TRBJ2-1, with D perhaps TRBD1 (5 bases). Trimming left V 2 bases short and J 4 bases short, with 18 bases between. The V gene's germline CDR1 is LNHNV and CDR2 YYDKDF (reference sequence). The CDR3 loop spans 17 amino acids. CDR3 amino acids: CATSRPYVRRGYNEQFF. Written as DNA, the CDR3 is TGTGCCACCAGCAGACCTTACGTTAGAAGGGGATACAATGAGCAGTTCTTC.

V usage is TRBV15 and J usage is TRBJ1-2, with 11 positions matching TRBD1. The length of the CDR3 is 15 residues. Germline lookup yields CDR1 LNHNV and CDR2 YYDKDF (reference sequence). With 5 bases clipped from V and 2 bases from J, the junction kept 4 bases outside the gene matches. CDR3 sequence: CATSGGDRGNYGYTF. The CDR3 region has the DNA TGTGCCACCAGCGGAGGGGACAGGGGGAACTATGGCTACACCTTC.

This chain uses TRBV30 with TRBJ1-3; TRBD1 is a possible D gene (5 bases). V lost 7 bases, J lost 4 bases, and 11 bases lay in between. The CDR3 runs 12 residues. Germline values: CDR1 GTSNPN, CDR2 SVGIG (reference sequence). This CDR3 reads CALSGSGNTIYF. CDR3 in DNA: TGTGCCTTATCAGGGTCAGGAAACACCATATATTTT.

This clone was recorded only once. The chain employs TRBV7-2 and TRBJ1-1; 7 bases line up with TRBD1. The CDR3 totals 15 residues. V was clipped by 5 bases and J by 0 bases; unmatched bases: 6. Germline CDR1 reads SGHTA; CDR2 reads FQGNSA. The DNA for the CDR3 is TGTGCCAGCAGCACCCCGACAGGGTTGAACACTGAAGCTTTCTTT. Protein product: CASSTPTGLNTEAFF. Looking up the rest from reference TRBV7-2 and TRBJ1-1 gives the full variable domain: GAGVSQSPSNKVTEKGKDVELRCDPISGHTALYWYRQSLGQGLEFLIYFQGNSAPDKSGLPSDRFSAERTGGSVSTLTIQRTQQEDSAVYLCASSTPTGLNTEAFFGQGTRLTVV.

Points on this clone: An end of the junction differs from the germline gene, which may be a read error. The genes are TRBV10-3 and TRBJ1-6; 7 bases map to TRBD1. The CDR3 sequence is 14 residues long. Per germline, CDR1 ENHRY and CDR2 SYGVKD. The CDR3 is CAITEGAISSPLHF. Written as DNA, the CDR3 is TGTGCCATCACTGAGGGGGCAATAAGTTCACCCCTCCACTTT.

The chain is built from TRBV5-1 and TRBJ1-2; 9 nucleotides match TRBD1. CDR1 SGHRS and CDR2 YFSETQ come from the germline V gene. CDR3 length equals 13 residues. Trimming at V came to 4 bases and at J to 8 bases, leaving 6 bases not matched to a gene. The DNA for the CDR3 is TGCGCCAGCAGCCCAACCGGGACAGGGGGCTACACCTTC. Residues: CASSPTGTGGYTF.

The DNA of the CDR3 is TGTGCCAGCAGTCCCGGGACAGAAGTATATGGCTACACCTTC. Its protein product is CASSPGTEVYGYTF. The chain combines TRBV5-5 with TRBJ1-2; TRBD1 matches 7 bases. Germline CDR1 and CDR2: SGHKS and YYEKEE (reference sequence). V gave up 5 bases and J gave up 5 bases; unmatched junction bases: 9. The CDR3 totals 14 residues.

The rearrangement joins TRBV5-1 to TRBJ2-3; a possible D gene is TRBD1 (5 bases). This CDR3 comprises 15 residues. With 4 bases removed from V and 4 bases from J, the gap between germline ends came to 16 bases. Germline values: CDR1 SGHRS, CDR2 YFSETQ. CDR3 loop: CASSLGQGEADTQYF. CDR3 nucleotide sequence: TGCGCCAGCAGCCTAGGACAAGGCGAGGCAGATACGCAGTATTTT.

The J gene is TRBJ2-5, the V gene TRBV10-3; TRBD2 aligns across 7 bases. There are 12 residues in the CDR3. CDR1 and CDR2 (germline): ENHRY, SYGVKD. After removal of 10 bases from V and 2 bases from J, the junction contained 4 bases not matched to a gene. In DNA form, the CDR3 reads TGTGCCACCGCTAGCGGTCAAGAGACCCAGTACTTC. This gives the protein CATASGQETQYF.

The chain employs TRBV7-3 and TRBJ2-1; D possibly corresponds to TRBD2 (5 bases). Germline assignment: CDR1 SGHTA and CDR2 FQGTGA. The CDR3 loop spans 14 amino acids. The ends were cut back, 2 bases at V and 9 bases at J, with 14 bases in the middle. DNA for the CDR3: TGTGCCAGCAGCTTAGCGTCTAGCTTTAGTGAGCAGTTCTTC. Amino acid sequence: CASSLASSFSEQFF.

The chain combines TRBV25-1 with TRBJ1-5; D may be TRBD1 (6 bases). Per the germline V gene, CDR1 is MGHDK and CDR2 is SYGVNS. The CDR3 has 15 amino acids. V was shortened by 3 bases and J by 4 bases, with 13 bases between the two germline ends. CDR3 sequence reads: CASSDPGTPNQPQHF. Written as DNA, the CDR3 is TGTGCCAGCAGTGACCCCGGGACACCGAATCAGCCCCAGCATTTT.

V and J are TRBV6-5 and TRBJ1-6; 9 positions agree with TRBD1. CDR3 size: 15 residues. Looked up from germline, CDR1 is MNHEY and CDR2 is SVGAGI. With V trimmed by 4 bases and J by 5 bases, 3 bases remained unmatched. This CDR3 reads CASSWDRANNSPLHF. The CDR3 bases are TGTGCCAGCAGTTGGGACAGGGCTAATAATTCACCCCTCCACTTT.

Here the CDR3 reads CASSYIAGTSSYEQYF. In DNA form, the CDR3 reads TGTGCCAGCAGCTATATAGCGGGGACGAGCTCCTACGAGCAGTACTTC. The rearrangement joins TRBV7-8 to TRBJ2-7, with 8 bases aligning to TRBD2. There are 16 residues in the CDR3. The germline V gene encodes CDR1 SGHVS and CDR2 FQNEAQ. Trimming took 4 bases from V and 0 from J; bases not matched to a gene: 8. The full variable domain, rest sourced from reference TRBV7-8 and TRBJ2-7, is GAGVSQSPRYKVAKRGQDVALRCDPISGHVSLFWYQQALGQGPEFLTYFQNEAQLDKSGLPSDRFFAERPEGSVSTLKIQRTQQEDSAVYLCASSYIAGTSSYEQYFGPGTRLTVT.